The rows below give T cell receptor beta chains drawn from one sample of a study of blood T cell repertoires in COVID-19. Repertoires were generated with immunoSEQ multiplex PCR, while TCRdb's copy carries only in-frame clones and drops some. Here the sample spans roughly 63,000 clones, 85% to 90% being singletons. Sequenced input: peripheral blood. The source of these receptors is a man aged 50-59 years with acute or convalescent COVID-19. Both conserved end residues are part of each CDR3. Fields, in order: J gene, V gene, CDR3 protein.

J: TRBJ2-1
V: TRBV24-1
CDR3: CATSDLQAGGSYNEQFF

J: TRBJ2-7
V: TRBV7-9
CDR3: CASSSVRSYEQYF

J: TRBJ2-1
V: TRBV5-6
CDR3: CASSLVAGWNDQFF

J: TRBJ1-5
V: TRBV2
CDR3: CASSEIPDRFGLLQPQHF

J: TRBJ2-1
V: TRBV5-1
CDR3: CASSRHSLAGGDSGQFF

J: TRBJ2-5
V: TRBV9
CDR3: CASSPGQGYETQYF

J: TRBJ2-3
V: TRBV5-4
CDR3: CASSLGGGSTDTQYF

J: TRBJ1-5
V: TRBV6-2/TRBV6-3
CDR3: CASSYETGGSQPQHF

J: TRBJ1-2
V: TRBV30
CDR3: CAWSALGYGYTF

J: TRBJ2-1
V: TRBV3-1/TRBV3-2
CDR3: CASSPLGLAGQQFF

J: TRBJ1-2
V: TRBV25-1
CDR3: CASSGSRDSGLGYGYTF

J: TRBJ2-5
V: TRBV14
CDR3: CASSQGVWTSGQETQYF

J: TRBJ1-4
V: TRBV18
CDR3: CASSPRSPRGNEKLFF

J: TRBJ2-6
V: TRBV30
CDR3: CAWSRGTGLLGANVLTF

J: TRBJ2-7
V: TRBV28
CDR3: CASSDDRAYEQYF

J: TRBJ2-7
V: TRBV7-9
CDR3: CASNHRGTGEGEQYF

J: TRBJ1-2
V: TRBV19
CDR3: CASSSAVQATNYGYTF

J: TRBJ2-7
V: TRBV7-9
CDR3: CASSKDRGYEQYF

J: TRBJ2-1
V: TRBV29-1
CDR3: CSGRGLAGLNEQFF

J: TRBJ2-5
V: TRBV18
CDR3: CASSRQGQGQETQYF

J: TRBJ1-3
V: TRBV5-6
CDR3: CASSPRTGPLGNTIYF

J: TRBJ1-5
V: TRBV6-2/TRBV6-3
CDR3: CASSPRGRIKTNSNQPQHF

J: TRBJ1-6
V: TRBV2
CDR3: CASSGGGRNSPLHF

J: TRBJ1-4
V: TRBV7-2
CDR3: CASSIYFRVDDEKLFF

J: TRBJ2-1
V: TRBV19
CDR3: CASSPGGQGASYEQFF

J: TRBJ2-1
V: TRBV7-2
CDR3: CASSLVGLAEKGQFF

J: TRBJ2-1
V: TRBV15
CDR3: CATSRTRLAGVQNEQFF

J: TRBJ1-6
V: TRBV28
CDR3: CASSINRDSPLHF

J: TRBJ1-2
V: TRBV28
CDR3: CASSLNTGNYGYTF

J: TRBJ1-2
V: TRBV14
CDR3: CASSQEGTPGANYGYTF

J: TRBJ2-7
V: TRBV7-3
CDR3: CASSFYGGERQYF

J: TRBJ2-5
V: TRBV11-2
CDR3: CASSRGSETQYF

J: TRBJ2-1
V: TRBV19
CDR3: CASSIDLAGVVNEQFF

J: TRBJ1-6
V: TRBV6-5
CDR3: CASSYGHFVYNSPLHF

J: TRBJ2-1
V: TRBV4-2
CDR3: CASSQRTRTSGNAYNEQFF

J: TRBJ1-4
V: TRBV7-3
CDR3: CASSLTPATNEKLFF

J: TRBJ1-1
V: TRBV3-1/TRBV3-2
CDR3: CASSQRRGRDTEAFF

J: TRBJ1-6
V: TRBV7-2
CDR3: CASSPTGTNSPLHF

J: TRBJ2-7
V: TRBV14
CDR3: CASSRDSSYEQYF

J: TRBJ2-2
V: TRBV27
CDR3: CASSLWAGVSGELFF

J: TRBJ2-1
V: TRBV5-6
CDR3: CASSLALAGNNEQFF

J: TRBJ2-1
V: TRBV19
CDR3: CASRVTGSQYNEQFF

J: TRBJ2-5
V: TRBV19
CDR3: CASSTSGRVETQYF

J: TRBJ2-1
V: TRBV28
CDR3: CASSSTGTLSYNEQFF

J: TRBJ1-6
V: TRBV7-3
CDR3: CASSPTVNSPLHF

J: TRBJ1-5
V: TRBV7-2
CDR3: CASSLGSGSTQPQHF

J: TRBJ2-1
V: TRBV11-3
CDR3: CASSPVAGVRYNEQFF

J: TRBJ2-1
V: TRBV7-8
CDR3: CASSSAWRSYNEQFF

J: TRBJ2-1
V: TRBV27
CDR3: CASSLSGRSGNEQFF

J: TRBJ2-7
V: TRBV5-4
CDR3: CASSLLSVAGVSYEQYF

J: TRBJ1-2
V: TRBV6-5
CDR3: CASTPGQGSYGYTF

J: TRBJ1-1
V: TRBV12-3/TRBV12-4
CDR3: CASSPRGRAEAFF

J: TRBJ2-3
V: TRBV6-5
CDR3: CASSQMEGRADTQYF

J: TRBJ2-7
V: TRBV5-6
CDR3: CASSLQDRSLSYEQYF

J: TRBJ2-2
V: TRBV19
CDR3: CASSYLATGELFF

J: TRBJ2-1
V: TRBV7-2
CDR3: CASSLRGLAGHNEQFF